These 19 T cell receptor beta chains were all obtained from the same sample, sequenced in a study of cytomegalovirus exposure and HLA in healthy donors. TCRdb keeps only in-frame clones here, not all; method: immunoSEQ multiplex PCR. The sample lists roughly 52,000 clones, 93% seen once, with 1.5% to 2% in the top ten. The sample comprised PBMCs. The receptors derive from a woman between 18 and 29 years old in good health and CMV-seropositive.

The chain has TRBV5-1 and TRBJ2-5, with a tentative D call TRBD2 (6 bases). The CDR3 length is 16 residues. The V gene's germline CDR1 is SGHRS and CDR2 YFSETQ. V was pared by 7 bases and J by 5 bases, with 24 bases between. The CDR3 region has the DNA TGCGCCAGCGCTTCCGGCAGCGGGTCGGCCGCGGAGACCCAGTACTTC. Translated, it gives CASASGSGSAAETQYF.

This chain links TRBV7-9 with TRBJ2-3, with 10 nucleotides matching TRBD2. CDR3 length: 15 residues. J was trimmed by 1 base and V by 7 bases; bases with no gene match: 5. Germline CDR1 reads SEHNR; CDR2 reads FQNEAQ (reference sequence). This chain's CDR3 is CASTVSGGGTDTQYF. The CDR3 DNA follows: TGTGCCAGCACCGTGAGCGGGGGGGGCACAGATACGCAGTATTTT. Drawing the rest from reference TRBV7-9 and TRBJ2-3, the complete variable domain is DTGVSQNPRHKITKRGQNVTFRCDPISEHNRLYWYRQTLGQGPEFLTYFQNEAQLEKSRLLSDRFSAERPKGSFSTLEIQRTEQGDSAMYLCASTVSGGGTDTQYFGPGTRLTVL.

The rearrangement joins TRBV4-1 to TRBJ2-7; 9 nucleotides match TRBD1. Germline CDR1 is MGHRA and CDR2 is YSYEKL. The V segment lost 0 bases and the J segment 9 bases; nucleotides outside the gene matches: 15. The CDR3 is 17 amino acids. The chain's CDR3 is CASSQDSTQRTGEGQYF. The CDR3 DNA follows: TGCGCCAGCAGCCAAGATTCCACACAACGGACAGGGGAGGGGCAGTACTTC.

Regarding this clone: Other nucleotide sequences from this sample produce the same CDR3. V is TRBV30 and J is TRBJ2-2, with D possibly being TRBD1 (6 bases). Germline V gene data show CDR1 as GTSNPN and CDR2 as SVGIG (reference sequence). V was trimmed by 5 bases and J by 4 bases, leaving 14 bases between them. This CDR3 has 14 residues. CDR3 amino acids: CAWSVGAVTGELFF. CDR3 in DNA: TGTGCCTGGTCAGTGGGGGCGGTCACCGGGGAGCTGTTTTTT.

V usage is TRBV11-2 and J usage is TRBJ2-1; D may be TRBD1 (6 bases). There are 13 residues in the CDR3. The germline V and J ends were trimmed by 4 bases and 4 bases, with 8 bases remaining between them. The germline gives CDR1 SGHAT, CDR2 FQNNGV. CDR3 bases: TGTGCCAGCAGCTCGGGGACATACAATGAGCAGTTCTTC. It is translated as CASSSGTYNEQFF. The whole variable domain, remainder taken from reference TRBV11-2 and TRBJ2-1, is EAGVAQSPRYKIIEKRQSVAFWCNPISGHATLYWYQQILGQGPKLLIQFQNNGVVDDSQLPKDRFSAERLKGVDSTLKIQPAKLEDSAVYLCASSSGTYNEQFFGPGTRLTVL.

This chain joins TRBV6-5 and TRBJ2-7; D might be TRBD1 (6 bases). Germline-derived CDR1 and CDR2 are MNHEY and SVGAGI. Deletions cut 6 bases from V and 3 bases from J, with 18 bases between. The CDR3 has 15 amino acids. Written as DNA, the CDR3 is TGTGCCAGCAGGTTAAACAGGGAAGGATACTACGAGCAGTACTTC. Protein: CASRLNREGYYEQYF.

The chain recombines TRBV10-1 with TRBJ1-1, with unresolved D. Germline values: CDR1 WNHNN, CDR2 SYGVQD (reference sequence). The ends were cut back, 3 bases at V and 4 bases at J, with 9 bases in the middle. The CDR3 extends over 13 amino acids. The DNA of the CDR3 is TGCGCCAGCAGTGATGCCCGGGGCACTGAAGCTTTCTTT. Its protein is CASSDARGTEAFF.

V is TRBV5-6 and J is TRBJ1-2; no reliable D call. CDR1 and CDR2 (germline): SGHDT, YYEEEE. The V end lost 1 base, the J end lost 4 bases, and 11 bases lay between the germline ends. The CDR3 spans 14 residues. CDR3 bases: TGTGCCAGCAGCTTGAGGGCGGGGTCCTATGGCTACACCTTC. The encoded protein is CASSLRAGSYGYTF.

The chain combines TRBV19 with TRBJ1-2; 7 bases are shared with TRBD1. The CDR3 covers 16 residues. Germline V gene data show CDR1 as LNHDA and CDR2 as SQIVND (reference sequence). V gave up 3 bases and J gave up 1 base; unmatched junction bases: 8. CDR3 loop: CASSIPTGVNNYGYTF. As DNA, the CDR3 is TGTGCCAGTAGTATCCCTACAGGGGTCAATAACTATGGCTACACCTTC.

The V and J genes are TRBV29-1 and TRBJ1-2; 10 bases are a match to TRBD1. CDR1 SQVTM and CDR2 ANQGSEA come from the germline V gene. This CDR3 is built from 14 residues. Trimming at V came to 3 bases and at J to 4 bases, leaving 5 bases not matched to a gene. The CDR3 DNA sequence: TGCAGCGTTGAGGCGACAGGGGGCATCTATGGCTACACCTTC. Its protein is CSVEATGGIYGYTF.

J is TRBJ2-2 and V is TRBV28, with 9 bases identical to TRBD2. V gave up 0 bases and J gave up 5 bases; unmatched junction bases: 1. The CDR3 extends over 15 amino acids. Germline V lookup: CDR1 MDHEN, CDR2 SYDVKM. The CDR3 region is CASSLWLAGTGELFF. The CDR3 DNA reads TGTGCCAGCAGTTTATGGCTAGCGGGGACCGGGGAGCTGTTTTTT.

The chain combines TRBV27 with TRBJ1-4; TRBD1 agrees at 9 bases. V lost 6 bases and J lost 8; bases outside the gene matches: 7. Germline V gives CDR1 MNHEY, CDR2 SMNVEV (reference sequence). The CDR3 contains 14 residues. As DNA, the CDR3 is TGTGCCAGCAGGCCCGGGACAGGGCACGAAAAACTGTTTTTT. Translated: CASRPGTGHEKLFF.

V gene TRBV27 combines with J gene TRBJ2-5; D remains ambiguous. This CDR3 is 14 amino acids long. V was clipped by 4 bases and J by 5 bases, with 14 bases between them. CDR1 and CDR2 (germline): MNHEY, SMNVEV (reference sequence). CDR3 DNA: TGTGCCAGCAGTTCCAGGTCCCACCGGGAGACCCAGTACTTC. Protein product: CASSSRSHRETQYF.

The genes are TRBV4-3 and TRBJ1-3, with D perhaps TRBD1 (5 bases). CDR3 length: 13 residues. The V end lost 0 bases, the J end lost 8 bases, and 8 bases lay between the germline ends. CDR1 and CDR2 from the germline V gene are LGHNA and YSLEER. CDR3 loop: CASSQDREHTIYF. Here the CDR3 DNA reads TGCGCCAGCAGCCAAGACAGGGAACACACCATATATTTT.

The chain links TRBV20-1 to TRBJ1-2; D not resolved. Germline V gene data show CDR1 as DFQATT and CDR2 as SNEGSKA (reference sequence). Trimming shortened V by 3 bases and J by 8 bases, and 10 bases separated the two germline ends. CDR3 length equals 11 residues. CDR3 in amino acids: CSARPNGGYTF. The CDR3 DNA reads TGCAGTGCTAGGCCGAACGGGGGCTACACCTTC.

This rearrangement joins TRBV29-1 to TRBJ1-4, with 7 bases that match TRBD1. The ends lost 1 base at V and 11 bases at J; junction bases unmatched: 7. Germline CDR1 and CDR2: SQVTM and ANQGSEA. The CDR3 covers 13 residues. CDR3 DNA: TGCAGCGTTGAAGGGGACAGCCTTGGGAAACTGTTTTTT. This gives the protein CSVEGDSLGKLFF.

The chain combines TRBV7-9 with TRBJ2-3, with 8 positions matching TRBD2. This CDR3 has 16 amino acids. After removal of 1 base from V and 2 bases from J, the junction contained 5 bases not matched to a gene. The germline gives CDR1 SEHNR, CDR2 FQNEAQ (reference sequence). CDR3 protein: CASSLVVSGATDTQYF. The DNA of the CDR3 is TGTGCCAGCAGCTTAGTTGTTAGCGGGGCCACAGATACGCAGTATTTT.

J is TRBJ1-1 and V is TRBV27; 7 positions agree with TRBD1. CDR3 length: 16 residues. The germline V gene encodes CDR1 MNHEY and CDR2 SMNVEV (reference sequence). V lost 5 bases, J lost 1 base, and 10 bases stayed unmatched. CDR3 in amino acids: CASSPFPTGRNTEAFF. The DNA for the CDR3 is TGTGCCAGCAGTCCCTTCCCGACAGGGCGGAACACTGAAGCTTTCTTT.

The chain joins TRBV27 to TRBJ1-6; 7 positions match TRBD1. The germline CDR1 and CDR2 sequences are MNHEY and SMNVEV (reference sequence). This CDR3 has 17 residues. V shed 3 bases and J 10 bases; nucleotides not matched to a gene: 15. The CDR3 protein is CASSFLPNRQGRSPLHF. The CDR3 DNA sequence: TGTGCCAGCAGTTTCCTACCTAATCGACAGGGACGATCACCCCTCCACTTT.